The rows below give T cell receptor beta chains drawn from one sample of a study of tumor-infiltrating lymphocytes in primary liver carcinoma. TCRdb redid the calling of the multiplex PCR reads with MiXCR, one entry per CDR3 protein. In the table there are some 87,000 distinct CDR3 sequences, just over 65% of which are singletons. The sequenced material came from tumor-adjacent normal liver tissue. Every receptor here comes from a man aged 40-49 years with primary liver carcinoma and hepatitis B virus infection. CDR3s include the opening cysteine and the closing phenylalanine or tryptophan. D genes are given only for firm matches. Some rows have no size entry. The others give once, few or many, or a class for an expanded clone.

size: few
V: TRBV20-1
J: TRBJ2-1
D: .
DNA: TGCAGTGCAAGCCCTGAGCAGTTCTTC
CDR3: CSASPEQFF

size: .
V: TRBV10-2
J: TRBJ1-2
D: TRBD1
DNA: TGCGCCAGCAGTGATTGGACAGGGGGCCACGTTGACTACACCTTC
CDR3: CASSDWTGGHVDYTF

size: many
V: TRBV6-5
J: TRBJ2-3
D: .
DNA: TGTGCCAGCAGTTACTCAAACAGGGGCACAGATACGCAGTATTTT
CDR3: CASSYSNRGTDTQYF

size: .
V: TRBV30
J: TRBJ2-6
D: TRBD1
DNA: TGTGCCGGAAGGGACAGGACACCCGCTGGGGTCAACGTCCTGACTTTC
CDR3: CAGRDRTPAGVNVLTF

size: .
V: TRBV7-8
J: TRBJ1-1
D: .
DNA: TGTGCCAGTAGTCAAGGGGGGGGAAGGGACACTGAAGCTTTCTTT
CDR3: CASSQGGGRDTEAFF

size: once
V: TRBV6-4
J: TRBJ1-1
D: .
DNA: TGTGCCAACAGTGACTCGGACAACACTGAAGCTTTCTTT
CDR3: CANSDSDNTEAFF

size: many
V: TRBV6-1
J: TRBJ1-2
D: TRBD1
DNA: TGTGCCAGCAGTGAGTACGCCGGGACAGGGACCTATGGCTACACCTTC
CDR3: CASSEYAGTGTYGYTF

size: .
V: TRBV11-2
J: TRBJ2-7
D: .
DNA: TGTGCCAGCAGCTCACAGGGGTCAGGGGGGGGGTACGAGCAGTACTTC
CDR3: CASSSQGSGGGYEQYF

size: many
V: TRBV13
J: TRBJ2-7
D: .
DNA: TGTGCCAGCAGCTCCGGTCCCGAGCAGTACTTC
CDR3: CASSSGPEQYF

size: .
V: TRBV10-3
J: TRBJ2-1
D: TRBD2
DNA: TGTGCCATCAGTCACTCCCCGGGACTAACATCCTACAATGAGCAGTTCTTC
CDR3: CAISHSPGLTSYNEQFF

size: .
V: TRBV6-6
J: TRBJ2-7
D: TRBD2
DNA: TGTGCCAGCAGTTACTGGTACTCGGGAGGGGTCTCCTACGAACAGTACTTC
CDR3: CASSYWYSGGVSYEQYF

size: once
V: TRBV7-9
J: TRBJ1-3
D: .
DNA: TGTGCCAGCAGCCCGGGTTGCTCTGGAAACACCATATATTTT
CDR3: CASSPGCSGNTIYF

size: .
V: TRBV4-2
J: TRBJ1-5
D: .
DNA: TGTGCCACCAGCCAAATAGAGACGCGGCAGTCCCAGCATTTT
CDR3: CATSQIETRQSQHF

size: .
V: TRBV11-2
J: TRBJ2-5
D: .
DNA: TGTGCCAGCAGCTTAGGGGCCTTGTCCGAGCTTCAAGAGACCCAGTACTTC
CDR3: CASSLGALSELQETQYF

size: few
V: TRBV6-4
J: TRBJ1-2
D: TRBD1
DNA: TGTGCCAGCAGACCCACAGGGGGCGCGAACTATGGCTACACCTTC
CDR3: CASRPTGGANYGYTF

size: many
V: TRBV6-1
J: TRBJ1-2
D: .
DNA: TGTGCCAGCAGTGAAGCGCTGATGAGGGACGGCTACACCTTC
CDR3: CASSEALMRDGYTF